This is a list of T cell receptor beta chains from one sample in a study of T cell repertoires in cytomegalovirus infection. MiXCR, applied by TCRdb to the reads, yields one record per CDR3 protein. This repertoire shows 160,000 or so distinct CDR3 sequences, 20% to 25% found once; its top ten account for roughly 9.8%. Sequenced: PBMCs. These receptors all stem from a human donor in good health (CMV status not recorded). Some clones in this sample may be carry-over from other donors' samples. Each CDR3 is given with its conserved first and last residue. D genes are given only for firm matches. Only part of the rows carry a size: once, few, many, or a class if the clone is expanded.

size	V	J	D	CDR3	DNA
.	TRBV14	TRBJ1-5	.	CASSHHGGRVQPQHF	TGTGCCAGCAGCCACCATGGGGGGAGGGTGCAGCCCCAGCATTTT
once	TRBV5-5	TRBJ1-1	TRBD1	CASSPYNVMTGITEAFF	TGTGCCAGCAGCCCTTACAACGTCATGACAGGGATCACTGAAGCTTTCTTT
.	TRBV12-3/TRBV12-4	TRBJ2-3	TRBD1	CASSLGRGPTDTQYF	TGTGCCAGCAGTTTGGGCAGGGGGCCCACAGATACGCAGTATTTT
few	TRBV7-8	TRBJ2-2	TRBD1	CASSFLDRDTGELFF	TGTGCCAGCAGCTTCCTTGACAGGGACACCGGGGAGCTGTTTTTT
.	TRBV28	TRBJ2-1	.	CASSLATLGNEQFF	TGTGCCAGCAGTCTAGCAACCCTAGGGAATGAGCAGTTCTTC
many	TRBV7-2	TRBJ2-7	TRBD2	CASSLEMREGRQYF	TGTGCCAGCAGCTTAGAGATGCGGGAGGGCAGGCAGTACTTC
many	TRBV7-9	TRBJ2-7	TRBD1	CASSSQGARYEQYF	TGTGCCAGCAGTTCACAGGGGGCGCGTTACGAGCAGTACTTC
many	TRBV11-2	TRBJ2-5	.	CASSPAGNGGETQYF	TGTGCCAGCAGCCCCGCCGGGAATGGAGGAGAGACCCAGTACTTC
.	TRBV29-1	TRBJ2-2	TRBD2	CSVGGSGRMNGELFF	TGCAGCGTAGGGGGCAGCGGGAGGATGAACGGGGAGCTGTTTTTT
many	TRBV12-3/TRBV12-4	TRBJ2-3	.	CASIRFQGTDTQYF	TGTGCCAGCATACGCTTCCAGGGCACAGATACGCAGTATTTT
.	TRBV23-1	TRBJ2-7	TRBD1	CASRLSGGPTEQYF	TGCGCCAGCAGACTATCAGGGGGCCCCACCGAGCAGTACTTC
.	TRBV28	TRBJ1-1	.	CATDANMNTEAFF	TGTGCCACCGACGCTAATATGAACACTGAAGCTTTCTTT